A selection of T cell receptor beta chains follows, all from one sample in a study of ipilimumab plus nivolumab after autologous stem cell transplantation. Measured with immunoSEQ multiplex PCR; TCRdb has only the in-frame clones, and not every one. This repertoire shows roughly 3,000 clones, around three quarters found once; its top ten account for roughly a tenth. The sequencing used PBMCs, collected in a trial of ipilimumab plus nivolumab as post-transplant consolidation. The receptors stem from a male donor with primary mediastinal lymphoma. The CDR3 runs from the conserved cysteine through the conserved F or W. The D gene is left open where the match is weak. Only part of the rows carry a size: once, few, many, or a class if the clone is expanded.

v_gene: TRBV2; d_gene: NA; j_gene: TRBJ1-1; abundance: few; CDR3nt: TGTGCCAGCAGAAGGCCGAACACTGAAGCTTTCTTT; CDR3aa: CASRRPNTEAFF
v_gene: TRBV6-1; d_gene: TRBD1; j_gene: TRBJ2-1; abundance: NA; CDR3nt: TGTGCCAGCTGGGCAGGGGGCTACAATGAGCAGTTCTTC; CDR3aa: CASWAGGYNEQFF
v_gene: TRBV5-1; d_gene: TRBD1; j_gene: TRBJ2-7; abundance: NA; CDR3nt: TGCGCCAGCAGCAGGGGACAGGCGAGCTCCTACGAGCAGTACTTC; CDR3aa: CASSRGQASSYEQYF
v_gene: TRBV28; d_gene: TRBD1; j_gene: TRBJ1-5; abundance: NA; CDR3nt: TGTGCCAGCAGAGCTACCGGGACAGGTTTTAGTCAGCCCCAGCATTTT; CDR3aa: CASRATGTGFSQPQHF
v_gene: TRBV7-9; d_gene: NA; j_gene: TRBJ2-3; abundance: NA; CDR3nt: TGTGCCAGCAGCTTAGGGGCGGGGTCGGTAGATACGCAGTATTTT; CDR3aa: CASSLGAGSVDTQYF
v_gene: TRBV5-1; d_gene: NA; j_gene: TRBJ2-6; abundance: once; CDR3nt: TGCGCCAGCAGCTTGAGGGGCGCGGCCTCTGGGGCCAACGTCCTGACTTTC; CDR3aa: CASSLRGAASGANVLTF
v_gene: TRBV5-5; d_gene: NA; j_gene: TRBJ2-7; abundance: NA; CDR3nt: TGTGCCAGCAGCTTGGCAGTTCTTTTCTCCGAGCAGTACTTC; CDR3aa: CASSLAVLFSEQYF
v_gene: TRBV7-2; d_gene: NA; j_gene: TRBJ1-5; abundance: NA; CDR3nt: TGTGCCAGCAGCATTAGACAGGGCAATCAGCCCCAGCATTTT; CDR3aa: CASSIRQGNQPQHF
v_gene: TRBV28; d_gene: TRBD2; j_gene: TRBJ2-5; abundance: NA; CDR3nt: TGTGCCAGCAGTTTACGGGGGGAAGGGGAGACCCAGTACTTC; CDR3aa: CASSLRGEGETQYF
v_gene: TRBV16; d_gene: TRBD1; j_gene: TRBJ1-1; abundance: NA; CDR3nt: TGTGCCAGCAGGACAGGGGGAAACACTGAAGCTTTCTTT; CDR3aa: CASRTGGNTEAFF
v_gene: TRBV28; d_gene: NA; j_gene: TRBJ1-2; abundance: NA; CDR3nt: TGTGCCAGCAGTTTGTCTCGGTGGGGCGAGACCTATGGCTACACCTTC; CDR3aa: CASSLSRWGETYGYTF